This entry lists 9 T cell receptor beta chains sequenced from one sample in a study of T cells in Graves' hyperthyroidism and ophthalmopathy. Amplified TCR beta CDR3 regions derived from RNA transcripts. The TCR CDR3 was amplified in a first-round RT-PCR using the HTBI primer set. TCRdb analysed the multiplex PCR reads with MiXCR anew, one entry per CDR3 protein. The data hold fewer than 500,000 distinct CDR3 sequences, with around 13% observed a single time. Sequences were obtained from blood. These receptors all come from a woman aged 25 to 39 with Graves' ophthalmopathy.

This clonotype was seen many times. This CDR3 reads CASSLTGGGRYEQYF. CDR3 nucleotide sequence: TGTGCCAGTAGTCTCACCGGGGGAGGTAGATACGAGCAGTACTTC. The chain recombines TRBV19 with TRBJ2-7; perhaps TRBD2 as D (6 bases). Trimming cost V 5 bases and J 4 bases, with 18 bases left between them. Germline-derived CDR1 and CDR2 are LNHDA and SQIVND (reference sequence). The CDR3 totals 15 residues.

This clonotype appeared many times. The chain has TRBV6-1 and TRBJ2-1; 8 bases agree with TRBD1. There are 14 residues in the CDR3. Germline V gene data show CDR1 as MNHNS and CDR2 as SASEGT. V shed 5 bases and J 9 bases; nucleotides not matched to a gene: 9. The CDR3, as DNA: TGTGCCAGCAGTACGCGGACAGGGATGGTTGAGCAGTTCTTC. It specifies CASSTRTGMVEQFF.

This clonotype was observed at least ten times. The J gene is TRBJ1-1, the V gene TRBV29-1; D remains unclear. CDR1 and CDR2 from the germline V gene are SQVTM and ANQGSEA. CDR3 length: 14 residues. V gave up 3 bases and J gave up 0 bases, with 11 bases separating them. The CDR3 loop is CSVEGRVMNTEAFF. For the CDR3, the DNA is TGCAGCGTTGAGGGCAGAGTCATGAACACTGAAGCTTTCTTT.

Details on this clonotype: A much bigger clone sits one base away, suggesting this may be a read error. V is TRBV20-1 and J is TRBJ1-3; D may be TRBD1 (6 bases). Per germline, CDR1 DFQATT and CDR2 SNEGSKA (reference sequence). This CDR3 has 16 amino acids. The CDR3 DNA follows: TGCAGTGCTAGAGATTCCGAAAGGACAGCTGGAAACACCACATATTTT. As protein: CSARDSERTAGNTTYF.

This clonotype was observed many times. The chain is built from TRBV24-1 and TRBJ2-1; D might be TRBD2 (6 bases). The CDR3 has 16 residues. Germline values: CDR1 KGHDR, CDR2 SFDVKD. Between the trimmed V and J ends, which lost 4 bases and 6 bases, there was a span of 18 bases. The CDR3 region has the DNA TGTGCCACCAGTGAAAGGAGGGGCACCCTCGGCAATGAGCAGTTCTTC. Translating it yields CATSERRGTLGNEQFF.

Ten or more counts support this clonotype. The chain carries TRBV20-1 and TRBJ1-1; D perhaps matches TRBD1 (5 bases). CDR1 DFQATT and CDR2 SNEGSKA come from the germline V gene (reference sequence). The CDR3 contains 15 residues. V shed 0 bases and J shed 6 bases, with 17 bases lying between them. CDR3 DNA: TGCAGTGCTAGAGATTTCCGTGCAGGGAGGCCTGAAGCTTTCTTT. Amino acids: CSARDFRAGRPEAFF.

This clonotype was counted at least ten times. This chain links TRBV2 with TRBJ2-3; maybe TRBD2 (6 bases). The CDR3 is 15 amino acids. V lost 5 bases, J lost 4 bases, and 16 bases lay in between. The germline V gene has CDR1 SNHLY and CDR2 FYNNEI. In DNA, the CDR3 is TGTGCCAGCAGTCGGGCCTTTGGAGGGTCAGATACGCAGTATTTT. Translated: CASSRAFGGSDTQYF.

This clonotype was detected ten times or more. The rearrangement uses TRBV28 and TRBJ2-7; TRBD2 is a possible D gene (6 bases). CDR1 MDHEN and CDR2 SYDVKM come from the germline V gene. The CDR3 extends over 13 amino acids. V was shortened by 8 bases and J by 4 bases, with 15 bases between the two germline ends. The CDR3 protein is CASSDLGRYEQYF. In DNA form, the CDR3 reads TGTGCCAGCTCGGACCTTGGGAGGTACGAGCAGTACTTC.

This clonotype occurred many times. The chain uses TRBV12-3 or TRBV12-4 and TRBJ2-3; D gene unclear. CDR3 length: 14 amino acids. Trimming removed 2 bases at V and 3 bases at J, with 9 bases between. The CDR3 loop reads CASSLLQLTDTQYF. The CDR3 region has the DNA TGTGCCAGCAGTTTATTACAGCTTACAGATACGCAGTATTTT.